This TCR beta chain was profiled in a study of human T cells and chemical hapten exposure. Study results and caveats: No shift was seen in TCRs above 1 in 1000 frequency with DPC sensitization.

This clonotype was counted at least ten times. Its antigen is undetermined. Time point specified: healthy volunteer bleed at 6 weeks. Total RNA was extracted from unfractionated whole blood. Each cDNA molecule in the library carried unique molecular identifiers. TCRdb processed the RACE reads anew with MiXCR; each CDR3 protein has one entry. The table shows fewer than 85,000 distinct CDR3 sequences, with about 8.6% occurring only once. Trimming stripped 4 bases from V and 3 bases from J, with 15 bases between. Per germline, CDR1 SGHTA and CDR2 FQGNSA. This CDR3 comprises 15 residues. This TCR came from a male donor in good health. Some clones in this sample may be carry-over from other donors' samples. Specimen: whole blood. V usage is TRBV7-2 and J usage is TRBJ1-1, with D maybe TRBD1 (5 bases). The DNA of the CDR3 is TGTGCCAGCAGCTCTCTATCAGGGTTAGACACTGAAGCTTTCTTT. This sequence encodes CASSSLSGLDTEAFF.